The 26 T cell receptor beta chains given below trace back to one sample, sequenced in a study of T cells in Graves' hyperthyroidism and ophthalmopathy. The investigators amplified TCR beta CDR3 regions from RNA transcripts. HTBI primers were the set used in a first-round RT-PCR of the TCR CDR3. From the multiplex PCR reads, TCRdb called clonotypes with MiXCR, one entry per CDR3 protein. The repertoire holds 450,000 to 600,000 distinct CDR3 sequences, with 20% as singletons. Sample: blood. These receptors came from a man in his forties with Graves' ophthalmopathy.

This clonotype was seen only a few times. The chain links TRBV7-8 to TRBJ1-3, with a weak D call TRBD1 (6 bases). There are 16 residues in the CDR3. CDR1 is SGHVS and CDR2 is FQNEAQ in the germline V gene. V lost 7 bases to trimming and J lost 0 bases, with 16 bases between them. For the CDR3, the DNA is TGTGCCAGCACGCTCCTAGGGGGGCTCTCTGGAAACACCATATATTTT. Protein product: CASTLLGGLSGNTIYF.

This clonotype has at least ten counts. The CDR3 is CASSQGQYNEQFF. The DNA for the CDR3 is TGTGCCAGCAGCCAGGGACAGTACAATGAGCAGTTCTTC. This chain joins TRBV3-1 and TRBJ2-1; TRBD1 matches 7 bases. Looked up from germline, CDR1 is LGHDT and CDR2 is YNNKEL (reference sequence). The CDR3 loop spans 13 amino acids. J gave up 4 bases and V 3 bases, and 0 bases lay outside the gene matches.

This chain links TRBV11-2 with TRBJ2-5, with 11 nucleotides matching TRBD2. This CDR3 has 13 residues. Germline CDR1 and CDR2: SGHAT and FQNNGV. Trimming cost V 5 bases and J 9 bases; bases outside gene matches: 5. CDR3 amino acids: CASSTSGGGSQYF. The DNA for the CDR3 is TGTGCCAGCAGCACTAGCGGGGGAGGGTCCCAGTACTTC.

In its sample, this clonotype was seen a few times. The CDR3 sequence: CSAQFPTKQPQHF. CDR3 in DNA: TGCAGTGCACAGTTCCCGACGAAACAGCCCCAGCATTTT. The chain links TRBV20-1 to TRBJ1-5, with unresolved D. The CDR3 totals 13 residues. V was pared by 6 bases and J by 7 bases, with 16 bases between. The germline V gene encodes CDR1 DFQATT and CDR2 SNEGSKA (reference sequence).

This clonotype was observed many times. CDR3 region: CASSLTSLGQVDNEQFF. CDR3 nucleotides: TGTGCCAGCAGTTTAACGAGCTTGGGACAGGTAGACAATGAGCAGTTCTTC. The chain joins TRBV12-3 or TRBV12-4 to TRBJ2-1; 8 bases are shared with TRBD1. The CDR3 consists of 17 residues. J was trimmed by 5 bases and V by 2 bases; bases with no gene match: 11.

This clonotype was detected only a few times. In nucleotides, the CDR3 is TGCGCCAGCAGCGAGAATTTGAACACCGGGGAGCTGTTTTTT. Translating gives CASSENLNTGELFF. The chain recombines TRBV4-1 with TRBJ2-2; no reliable D call. The germline gives CDR1 MGHRA, CDR2 YSYEKL. CDR3 size: 14 residues. With 5 bases removed from V and 1 base from J, the gap between germline ends came to 8 bases.

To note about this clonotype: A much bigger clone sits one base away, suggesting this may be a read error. The CDR3 sequence is CASGSRGPIQSRNTEAFF. CDR3 nucleotides: TGTGCTAGTGGTTCAAGGGGCCCGATCCAAAGTCGGAACACTGAAGCTTTCTTT. This rearrangement joins TRBV12-5 to TRBJ1-1; the D gene is possibly TRBD1 (5 bases). This CDR3 has 18 residues. Trimming took 4 bases from V and 1 from J, leaving 22 bases between them. CDR1 and CDR2 (germline): LGHNT, FRNRAP.

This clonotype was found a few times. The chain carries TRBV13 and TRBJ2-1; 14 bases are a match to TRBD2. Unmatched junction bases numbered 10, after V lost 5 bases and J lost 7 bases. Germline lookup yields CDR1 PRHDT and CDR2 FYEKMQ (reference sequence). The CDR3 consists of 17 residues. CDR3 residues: CASSDMGTSGSRNEQFF. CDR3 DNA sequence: TGTGCCAGCAGCGACATGGGGACTAGCGGGAGCAGAAATGAGCAGTTCTTC.

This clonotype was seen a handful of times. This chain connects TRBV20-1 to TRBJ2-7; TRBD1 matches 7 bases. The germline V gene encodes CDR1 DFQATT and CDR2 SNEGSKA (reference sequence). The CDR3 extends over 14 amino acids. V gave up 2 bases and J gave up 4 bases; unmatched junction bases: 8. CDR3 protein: CSARLGQRMYEQYF. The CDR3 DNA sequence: TGCAGTGCTAGACTGGGACAGAGGATGTACGAGCAGTACTTC.

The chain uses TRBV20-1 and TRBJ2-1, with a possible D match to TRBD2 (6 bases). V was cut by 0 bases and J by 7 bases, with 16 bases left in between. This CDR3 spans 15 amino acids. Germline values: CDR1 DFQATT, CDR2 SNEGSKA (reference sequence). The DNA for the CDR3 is TGCAGTGCTAGAGATTCGGGGGAATATAGGAATGAGCAGTTCTTC. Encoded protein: CSARDSGEYRNEQFF.

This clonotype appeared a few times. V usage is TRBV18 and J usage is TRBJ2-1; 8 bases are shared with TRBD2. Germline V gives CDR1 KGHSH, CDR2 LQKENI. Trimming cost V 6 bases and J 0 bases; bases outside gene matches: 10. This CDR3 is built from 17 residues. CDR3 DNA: TGTGCCAGCTCCGCCACCGGAAGCGGGAGCTCCTACAATGAGCAGTTCTTC. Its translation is CASSATGSGSSYNEQFF.

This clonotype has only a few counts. The CDR3 sequence is CASSPAQETQYF. The CDR3 DNA sequence: TGTGCCAGCTCACCAGCCCAAGAGACCCAGTACTTC. The J gene is TRBJ2-5, the V gene TRBV18; D remains unclear. V was cut by 2 bases and J by 1 base, with 2 bases left in between. Germline V gives CDR1 KGHSH, CDR2 LQKENI. The CDR3 totals 12 residues.

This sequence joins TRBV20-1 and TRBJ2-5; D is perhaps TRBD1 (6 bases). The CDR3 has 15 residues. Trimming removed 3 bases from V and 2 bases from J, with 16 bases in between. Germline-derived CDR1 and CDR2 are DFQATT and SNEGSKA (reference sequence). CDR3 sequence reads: CSASASRGLQETQYF. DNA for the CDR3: TGCAGTGCTAGCGCCAGCAGGGGATTACAAGAGACCCAGTACTTC.

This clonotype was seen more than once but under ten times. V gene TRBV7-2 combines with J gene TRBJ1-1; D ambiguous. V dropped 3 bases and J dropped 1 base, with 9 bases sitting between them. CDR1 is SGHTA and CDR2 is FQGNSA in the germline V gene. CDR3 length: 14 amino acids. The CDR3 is CASSFITTNTEAFF. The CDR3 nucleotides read TGTGCCAGCAGCTTTATCACCACGAACACTGAAGCTTTCTTT.

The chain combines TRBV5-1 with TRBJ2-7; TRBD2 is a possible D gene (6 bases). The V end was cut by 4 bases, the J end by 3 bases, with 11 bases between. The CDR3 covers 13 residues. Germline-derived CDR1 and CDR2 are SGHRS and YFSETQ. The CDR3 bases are TGCGCCAGCAGCAGTACTAGCAACTACGAGCAGTACTTC. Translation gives CASSSTSNYEQYF. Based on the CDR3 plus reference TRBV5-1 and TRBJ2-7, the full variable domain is KAGVTQTPRYLIKTRGQQVTLSCSPISGHRSVSWYQQTPGQGLQFLFEYFSETQRNKGNFPGRFSGRQFSNSRSEMNVSTLELGDSALYLCASSSTSNYEQYFGPGTRLTVT.

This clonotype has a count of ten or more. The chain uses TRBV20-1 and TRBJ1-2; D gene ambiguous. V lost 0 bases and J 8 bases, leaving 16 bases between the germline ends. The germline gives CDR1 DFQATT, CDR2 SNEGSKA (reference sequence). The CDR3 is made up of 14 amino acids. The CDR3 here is CSAREEGRLWGYTF. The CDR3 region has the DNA TGCAGTGCTAGAGAGGAAGGACGCCTCTGGGGCTACACCTTC.

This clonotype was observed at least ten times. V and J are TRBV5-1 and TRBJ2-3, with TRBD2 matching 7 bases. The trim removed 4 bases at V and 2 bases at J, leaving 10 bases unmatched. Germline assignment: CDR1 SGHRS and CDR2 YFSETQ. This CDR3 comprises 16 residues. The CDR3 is CASSTLGGGDTDTQYF. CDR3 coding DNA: TGCGCCAGCAGCACCCTGGGGGGAGGGGACACAGATACGCAGTATTTT.

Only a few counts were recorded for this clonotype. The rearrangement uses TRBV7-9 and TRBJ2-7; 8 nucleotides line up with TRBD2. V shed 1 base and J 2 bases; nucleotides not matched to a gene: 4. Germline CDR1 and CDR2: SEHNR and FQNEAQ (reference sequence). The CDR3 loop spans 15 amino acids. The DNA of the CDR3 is TGTGCCAGCAGCTTAGGACTAGCGAAAGCCTACGAGCAGTACTTC. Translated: CASSLGLAKAYEQYF.

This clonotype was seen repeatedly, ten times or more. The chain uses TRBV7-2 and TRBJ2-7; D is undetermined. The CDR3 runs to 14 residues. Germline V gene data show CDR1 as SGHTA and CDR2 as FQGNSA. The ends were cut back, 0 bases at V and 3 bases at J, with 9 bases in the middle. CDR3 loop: CASSLALPVYEQYF. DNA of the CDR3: TGTGCCAGCAGCTTAGCCCTCCCGGTCTACGAGCAGTACTTC.

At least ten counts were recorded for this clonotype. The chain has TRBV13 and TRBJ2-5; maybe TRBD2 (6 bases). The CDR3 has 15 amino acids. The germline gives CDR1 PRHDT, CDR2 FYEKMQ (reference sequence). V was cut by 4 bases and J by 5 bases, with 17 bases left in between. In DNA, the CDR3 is TGTGCCAGCAGCTCTCGGGACTCCCCTAGGGAGACCCAGTACTTC. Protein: CASSSRDSPRETQYF.

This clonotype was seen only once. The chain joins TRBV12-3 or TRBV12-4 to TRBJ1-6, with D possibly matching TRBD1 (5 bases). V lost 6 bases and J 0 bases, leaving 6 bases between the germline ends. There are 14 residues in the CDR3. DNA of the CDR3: TGTGCCAGCAGGGGGGACTCCTATAATTCACCCCTCCACTTT. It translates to CASRGDSYNSPLHF.

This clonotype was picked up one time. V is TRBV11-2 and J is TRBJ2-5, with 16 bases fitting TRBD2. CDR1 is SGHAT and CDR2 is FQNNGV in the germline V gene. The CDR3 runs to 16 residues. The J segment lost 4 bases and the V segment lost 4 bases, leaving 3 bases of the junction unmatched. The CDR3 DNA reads TGTGCCAGCAGCTATGGGACTAGCGGGAGGGGAGAGACCCAGTACTTC. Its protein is CASSYGTSGRGETQYF.

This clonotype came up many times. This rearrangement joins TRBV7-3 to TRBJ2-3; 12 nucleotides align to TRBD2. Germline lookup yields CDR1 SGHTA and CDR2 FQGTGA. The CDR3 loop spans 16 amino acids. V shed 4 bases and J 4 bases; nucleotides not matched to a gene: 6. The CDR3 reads CASSSTTSGSADTQYF. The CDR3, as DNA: TGTGCCAGCAGCTCTACGACTAGCGGGAGCGCAGATACGCAGTATTTT.

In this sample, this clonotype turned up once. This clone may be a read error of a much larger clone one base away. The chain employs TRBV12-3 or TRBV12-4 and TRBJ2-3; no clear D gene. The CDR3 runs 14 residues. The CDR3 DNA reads TGTGCCAGCACCTGGGCCCAGTCCCCAGATACGCGGTATTTT. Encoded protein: CASTWAQSPDTRYF.

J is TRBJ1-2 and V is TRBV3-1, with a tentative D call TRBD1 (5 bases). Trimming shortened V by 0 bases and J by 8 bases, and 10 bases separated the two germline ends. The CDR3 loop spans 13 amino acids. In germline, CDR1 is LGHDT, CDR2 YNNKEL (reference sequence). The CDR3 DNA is TGTGCCAGCAGCCAAGAGGGGGTACGGGGCTACACCTTC. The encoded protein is CASSQEGVRGYTF.

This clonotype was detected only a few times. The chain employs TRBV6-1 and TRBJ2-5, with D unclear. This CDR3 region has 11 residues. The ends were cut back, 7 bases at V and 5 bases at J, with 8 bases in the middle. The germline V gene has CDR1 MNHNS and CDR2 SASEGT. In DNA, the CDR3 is TGTGCCAGCATCCTAGGGGAGACCCAGTACTTC. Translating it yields CASILGETQYF.